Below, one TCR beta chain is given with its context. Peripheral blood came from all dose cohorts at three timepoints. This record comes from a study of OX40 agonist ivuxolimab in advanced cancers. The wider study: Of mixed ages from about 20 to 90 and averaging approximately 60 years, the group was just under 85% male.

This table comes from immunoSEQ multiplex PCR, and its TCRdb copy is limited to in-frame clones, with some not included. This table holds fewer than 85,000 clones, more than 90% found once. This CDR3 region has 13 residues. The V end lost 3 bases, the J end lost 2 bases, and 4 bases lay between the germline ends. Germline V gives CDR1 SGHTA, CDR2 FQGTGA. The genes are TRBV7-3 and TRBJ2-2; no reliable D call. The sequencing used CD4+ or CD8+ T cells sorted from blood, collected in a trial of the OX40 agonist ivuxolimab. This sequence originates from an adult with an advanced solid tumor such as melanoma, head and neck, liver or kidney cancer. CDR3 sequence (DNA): TGTGCCAGCAGCTTTGGCAACACCGGGGAGCTGTTTTTT. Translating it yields CASSFGNTGELFF. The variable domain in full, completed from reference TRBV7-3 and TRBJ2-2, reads GAGVSQTPSNKVTEKGKYVELRCDPISGHTALYWYRQSLGQGPEFLIYFQGTGAADDSGLPNDRFFAVRPEGSVSTLKIQRTERGDSAVYLCASSFGNTGELFFGEGSRLTVL.